In its sample, the clone carrying this T cell receptor beta chain was seen many times. Germline V gives CDR1 SNHLY, CDR2 FYNNEI. The V end was cut by 6 bases, the J end by 0 bases, with 12 bases between. The CDR3 loop spans 14 amino acids. The record originates from a study of response to subunit inactivated influenza vaccine. One entry per CDR3 protein, called by TCRdb with MiXCR from the RT-PCR reads. The profile shows about 540,000 distinct CDR3 sequences, under 30% of them singletons. These data are also associated with another study on T cells expressing NK-cell markers. That paper states: Synthesis of TCR beta cDNA relied on 5'RACE template switching carrying UMIs. Sorted T-cell subsets CD3+CD56+NKG2C+, CD3+CD56+NKG2C- and CD3+CD56-NKG2C+ were TCR beta-sequenced. Out of eight donors sequenced, seven tested HCMV-seropositive and the remaining one seronegative. Six or seven donors had dominant NKG2C+ clonotypes that comprised about 1.0-7.0% of their CD8+ T cells. A few donors likewise had their CD3+CD56-NKG2C+ fraction led by these clonotypes.

This clonotype was sampled from a man between 45 and 60 years old who received an inactivated influenza vaccine. The genes are TRBV2 and TRBJ2-7; D is possibly TRBD1 (6 bases). The sequencing used CD4+ T cells sorted from PBMCs, collected 11 to 12 days after vaccination. The DNA of the CDR3 is TGTGCCAGCAGAGCGACACAGGGCTCCTACGAGCAGTACTTC. This translates into CASRATQGSYEQYF.